This TCR beta chain is drawn from a study of CD8+ T cells in alopecia areata. CDR3 length equals 16 residues. Germline lookup yields CDR1 NNHDY and CDR2 SYVADS. The ends lost 2 bases at V and 0 bases at J; junction bases unmatched: 5. Markers used for sorting pooled cutaneous lymph node cells were CD4, CD8alpha, NKG2D, NKG2ACE and others. The table lists this clone with many counts. The antigen remains undetermined. Gene names denote mouse genes. Read data end 4 residues before the CDR3 end; the end is taken from the germline J gene. Extraction of RNA preceded its reverse transcription into cDNA, which served as the sequencing template. The data were produced by immunoSEQ multiplex PCR, yet TCRdb's version contains in-frame clones alone and is incomplete. The sample yields 5,000 to 7,000 clones, without any singletons. Study-level results: Lesional scalp exceeded normal scalp in clonality, especially in alopecia totalis/universalis.

The source of this sequence is a C3H/HeJ mouse with alopecia areata. MHC haplotype of the strain: H2-k. Sequenced material: CD8+ T cells sorted from a lymph node. The chain joins TRBV13-3 to TRBJ2-4; 8 nucleotides line up with TRBD1. The CDR3 reads CASSDTTGGSQNTLYF. CDR3 DNA, as far as it was read: TGTGCCAGCAGTGACACAACAGGGGGTAGTCAAAAC.